Sequencing of this T cell receptor beta chain was carried out in a study of cytomegalovirus exposure and HLA in healthy donors. Background on the study: The approximately 110 validation repertoires used the same platform as the 666 first-cohort repertoires, a later analysis reported. General study points: According to reports, the classifier identified cytomegalovirus status with high specificity and sensitivity. According to a later analysis, TCR clusters from the first cohort tended to co-occur in the 120 or so validation repertoires.

Assay: immunoSEQ multiplex PCR; the TCRdb copy retains only in-frame clones and omits some. The sample has 65,000 to 90,000 clones, about 95% seen once; the top ten hold around 3.2%. The germline gives CDR1 GTSNPN, CDR2 SVGIG (reference sequence). The CDR3 spans 14 residues. Germline trimming cut 5 bases from V and 4 bases from J; bases unmatched to any gene: 6. Remarks on this clone: No antigen is known for it.

The sample was PBMCs. The origin of this receptor is a young man in good health and CMV-seronegative. The chain has TRBV30 and TRBJ2-5, with TRBD1 matching over 11 bases. This CDR3 reads CAWSGTGGSETQYF. The CDR3 bases are TGTGCCTGGTCTGGGACAGGGGGATCAGAGACCCAGTACTTC. Drawing the rest from reference TRBV30 and TRBJ2-5, the complete variable domain is SQTIHQWPATLVQPVGSPLSLECTVEGTSNPNLYWYRQAAGRGLQLLFYSVGIGQISSEVPQNLSASRPQDRQFILSSKKLLLSDSGFYLCAWSGTGGSETQYFGPGTRLLVL.